These T cell receptor beta chains were read from a single sample in a study of cytomegalovirus exposure and HLA in healthy donors. Assay used: immunoSEQ multiplex PCR; TCRdb lists only in-frame clones, some missing. The profile shows around 100,000 clones, 79% of them singletons. The specimen was PBMCs. These receptor sequences come from a female donor in good health and CMV-seropositive. The CDR3 runs from the conserved cysteine through the conserved F or W. Fields, in order: clone size, D gene, V gene, J gene, CDR3 DNA, CDR3 protein. A D gene is named only where the DNA matches it firmly. Expanded clones are given a class, and other clones once, few, many or no size at all.

>few|-|TRBV19|TRBJ1-6
TGTGCCAGTAGTGAAGCAGGGGCATCGATAAATTCACCCCTCCACTTT
CASSEAGASINSPLHF
>-|TRBD1|TRBV10-1|TRBJ1-2
TGCGCCAGCAGTGAAGGGACAGGGAACAACTATGGCTACACCTTC
CASSEGTGNNYGYTF
>once|TRBD2|TRBV5-1|TRBJ2-2
TGCGCCAGCAGCCTCCAGGGGGACCCCCGACTAGCGGATCGGTCCGGGGAGCTGTTTTTT
CASSLQGDPRLADRSGELFF
>few|-|TRBV7-9|TRBJ1-1
TGTGCCAGCAGCTCTAACAGGGCCTTGAACACTGAAGCTTTCTTT
CASSSNRALNTEAFF
>-|TRBD1|TRBV9|TRBJ1-1
TGTGCCAGCAGCCCCCGGGACAGTATGAACACTGAAGCTTTCTTT
CASSPRDSMNTEAFF
>-|TRBD2|TRBV27|TRBJ2-2
TGTGCCAGCATCGAGGGAGGGGCGGGGACCGGGGAGCTGTTTTTT
CASIEGGAGTGELFF
>-|TRBD2|TRBV10-2|TRBJ2-2
TGCGCCATGGCCGGCGGGAGGACTAGCGGGAACACCGGGGAGCTGTTTTTT
CAMAGGRTSGNTGELFF
>-|TRBD1|TRBV6-1|TRBJ2-7
TGTGCCAGCAACCACAGGGGTCCCTACGAGCAGTACTTC
CASNHRGPYEQYF
>-|-|TRBV5-5|TRBJ2-7
TGTGCCAGCAGCTTGGGGGCCAGGTCCTTCACCTACGAGCAGTACTTC
CASSLGARSFTYEQYF
>-|TRBD1|TRBV27|TRBJ1-1
TGTGCCAGCAGAAGAACAGGGGGCACTGAAGCTTTCTTT
CASRRTGGTEAFF
>-|-|TRBV4-1|TRBJ1-6
TGCGCCAGCAGCCAAGAGGGTTCGGGGTTCGGTTCACCCCTCCACTTT
CASSQEGSGFGSPLHF
>-|-|TRBV12-5|TRBJ1-5
TGTGCTAGTGGTTTCAGGGGAAGCAATCAGCCCCAGCATTTT
CASGFRGSNQPQHF
>-|TRBD2|TRBV9|TRBJ2-5
TGTGCCAGCAGCGTAGATTCGCCGGGAGGAATTAAAGAGACCCAGTACTTC
CASSVDSPGGIKETQYF
>-|-|TRBV7-9|TRBJ2-7
TGTGCCAGCAGCTACGGAGCTGGCGAGCAGTACTTC
CASSYGAGEQYF
>-|TRBD2|TRBV12-5|TRBJ2-1
TGTGCTAGTGGTCCTGGACTAGCGGGAGGCAATGAGCAGTTCTTC
CASGPGLAGGNEQFF
>-|TRBD1|TRBV19|TRBJ2-1
TGTGCCAGTAGTACAGGGACAGGGGGGGATGAGCAGTTCTTC
CASSTGTGGDEQFF
>few|-|TRBV5-1|TRBJ2-7
TGCGCCAGCAGGGTCGGGATACTTGTCCACGAGCAGTACTTC
CASRVGILVHEQYF